This T cell receptor beta chain was recorded in a study of human T cells and chemical hapten exposure. Study background: Variability of per-sample TCR yields stemmed mainly from small differences in pooled library volume.

General observations from the study: Once DPC sensitization occurred, TCRs above 1 in 1000 frequency showed no change.

The time point denotes: healthy volunteer bleed at 2 weeks. It was unfractionated whole blood from which total RNA was extracted. The library tagged individual cDNA molecules with unique molecular identifiers. TCRdb fed the RACE reads into MiXCR, producing one record per CDR3 protein. Here the sample spans roughly 130,000 distinct CDR3 sequences, around 8.3% being singletons. To note about this clonotype: Its target is not known.

The clonotype comes from a male donor in good health. Some clones in this sample may be carry-over from other donors' samples. The sequenced material came from whole blood.

The CDR3 region has the DNA TGCGCCAGCAGCGCAACCGGGACAGGTTCAGATACGCAGTATTTT. Translated, it gives CASSATGTGSDTQYF. V gene TRBV5-1 combines with J gene TRBJ2-3; TRBD1 agrees at 8 bases. The CDR3 loop spans 15 amino acids. Per the germline V gene, CDR1 is SGHRS and CDR2 is YFSETQ. Trimming at V came to 4 bases and at J to 4 bases, leaving 8 bases not matched to a gene.